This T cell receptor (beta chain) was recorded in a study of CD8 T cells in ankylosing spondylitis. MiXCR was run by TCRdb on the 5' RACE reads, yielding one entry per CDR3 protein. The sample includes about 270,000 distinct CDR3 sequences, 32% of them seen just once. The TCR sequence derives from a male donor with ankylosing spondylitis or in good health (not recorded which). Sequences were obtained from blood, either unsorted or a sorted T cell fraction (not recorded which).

CDR3 sequence (DNA): TGTGCCAGCAGTTCTGAGGGGGCGAAGCAGTACTTC. It specifies CASSSEGAKQYF. The J gene is TRBJ2-7, the V gene TRBV27; 7 bases fit TRBD1. The CDR3 totals 12 residues. Germline assignment: CDR1 MNHEY and CDR2 SMNVEV (reference sequence). V was clipped by 4 bases and J by 8 bases; unmatched bases: 5.